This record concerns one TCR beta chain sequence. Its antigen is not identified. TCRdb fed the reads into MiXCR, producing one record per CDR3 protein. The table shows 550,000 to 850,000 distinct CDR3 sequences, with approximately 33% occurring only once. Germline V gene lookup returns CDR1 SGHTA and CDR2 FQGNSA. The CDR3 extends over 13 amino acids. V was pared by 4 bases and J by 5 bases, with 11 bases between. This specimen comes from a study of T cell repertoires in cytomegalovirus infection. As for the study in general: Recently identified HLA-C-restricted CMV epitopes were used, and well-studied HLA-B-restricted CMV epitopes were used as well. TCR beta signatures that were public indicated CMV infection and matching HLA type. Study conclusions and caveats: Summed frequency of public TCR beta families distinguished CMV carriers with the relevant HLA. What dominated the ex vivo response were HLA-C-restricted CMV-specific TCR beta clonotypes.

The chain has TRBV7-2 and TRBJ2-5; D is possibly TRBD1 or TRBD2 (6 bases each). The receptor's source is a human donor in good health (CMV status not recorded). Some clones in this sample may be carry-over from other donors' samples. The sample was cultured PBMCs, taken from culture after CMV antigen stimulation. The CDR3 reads CASSWGAVETQYF. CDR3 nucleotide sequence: TGTGCCAGCAGCTGGGGGGCCGTGGAGACCCAGTACTTC.